The clone carrying this T cell receptor (beta chain) has only a few counts. Its antigen is unknown. The data were taken from a study of CD8 T cells in ankylosing spondylitis. Findings and caveats of the study: Made up of under 10 highly homologous variants, a TCR beta motif appeared characteristic of ankylosing spondylitis blood.

The germline V and J ends were trimmed by 1 base and 0 bases, with 10 bases remaining between them. The CDR3 is 16 amino acids. Germline assignment: CDR1 SGHRS and CDR2 YFSETQ. A single record per CDR3 protein comes from TCRdb applying MiXCR to the 5' RACE reads. This sample yields around 330,000 distinct CDR3 sequences, of which around 10% are seen a single time; more than 7% belongs to the top ten. The sequencing sample was made of blood, either unsorted or a sorted T cell fraction (not recorded which). This clonotype originated in a female donor with ankylosing spondylitis or in good health (not recorded which). The V and J genes are TRBV5-1 and TRBJ2-2; D gene ambiguous. The CDR3 nucleotides are TGCGCCAGCAGCTTGCCTAAAGGACCGAACACCGGGGAGCTGTTTTTT. It specifies CASSLPKGPNTGELFF.